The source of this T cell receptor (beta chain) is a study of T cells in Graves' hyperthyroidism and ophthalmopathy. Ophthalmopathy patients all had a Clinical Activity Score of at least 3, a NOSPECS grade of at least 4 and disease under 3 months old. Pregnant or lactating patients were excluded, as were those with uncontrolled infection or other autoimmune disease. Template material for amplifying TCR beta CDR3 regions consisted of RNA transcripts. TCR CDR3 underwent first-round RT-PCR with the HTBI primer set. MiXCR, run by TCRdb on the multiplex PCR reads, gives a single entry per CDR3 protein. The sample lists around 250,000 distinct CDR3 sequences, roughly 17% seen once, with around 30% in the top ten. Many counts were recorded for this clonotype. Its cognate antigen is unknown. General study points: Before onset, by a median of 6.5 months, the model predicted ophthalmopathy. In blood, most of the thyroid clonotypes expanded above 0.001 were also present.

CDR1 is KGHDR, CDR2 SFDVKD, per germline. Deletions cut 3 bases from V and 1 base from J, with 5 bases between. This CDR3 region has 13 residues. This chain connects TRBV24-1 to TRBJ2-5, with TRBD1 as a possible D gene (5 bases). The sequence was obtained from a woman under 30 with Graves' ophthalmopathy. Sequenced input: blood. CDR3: CATSDGAQETQYF. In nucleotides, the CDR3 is TGTGCCACCAGTGATGGGGCCCAAGAGACCCAGTACTTC.